This T cell receptor beta chain is drawn from a study of blood T cell repertoires in COVID-19. Study at large: Samples of COVID-19 (acute and convalescent) were obtained from the United States, Italy and Spain.

As processed by the authors: Nucleated cell counts were estimated from reference gene primer amplification. Using immunoSEQ multiplex PCR, the repertoire was profiled, and TCRdb retains in-frame clones only, with some absent. That table gives V, J and clone size, and the DNA gave D and trimming. The sample holds 150,000 to 200,000 clones, more than 75% seen once. Germline assignment: CDR1 GTSNPN and CDR2 SVGIG (reference sequence). V trimming: 0 bases; J trimming: 7 bases; junction bases outside the gene matches: 9. The CDR3 is 15 amino acids. The J gene is TRBJ2-3, the V gene TRBV30; 8 bases agree with TRBD2. The sequence derives from a man younger than 35 with active or convalescent COVID-19. Sequences were obtained from peripheral blood. CDR3: CAWSVLGGLGNTQYF. The CDR3 DNA reads TGTGCCTGGAGTGTACTTGGGGGACTAGGGAATACGCAGTATTTT.